Sequencing of this T cell receptor beta chain was carried out in a study of cytomegalovirus exposure and HLA in healthy donors. Study-level findings and limits: Most TCRs appeared rarely, but some public TCRs recurred in many donors. Clonal expansion, a later analysis showed, was greater in HLA-associated TCR beta chains than in equally common others.

The ends lost 7 bases at V and 3 bases at J; junction bases unmatched: 10. In germline, CDR1 is LNHDA, CDR2 SQIVND (reference sequence). The CDR3 is 15 residues long. Concerning this clone: Its matching antigen is unknown.

The PCR employed 60 Vbeta primers together with 13 Jbeta primers. TCRdb keeps only in-frame clones here, not all; method: immunoSEQ multiplex PCR. The sample records around 140,000 clones, around two thirds being singletons. The sequencing sample was made of PBMCs. The source is a woman between 40 and 55 years old in good health and CMV-seronegative. V gene TRBV19 combines with J gene TRBJ1-2, with TRBD1 matching over 8 bases. The CDR3 nucleotides are TGTGCCAGTAAACCAACCACAGGGGGAGACTATGGCTACACCTTC. The encoded protein is CASKPTTGGDYGYTF.